The 28 T cell receptor beta chains reported below all come from one sample, sequenced in a study of blood T cell repertoires in COVID-19. TCRdb keeps only in-frame clones here, not all; method: immunoSEQ multiplex PCR. Of about 72,000 clones in the sample, around 82% were seen once. The sequencing sample was made of peripheral blood. These receptor sequences come from a man between 60 and 75 years old with acute or convalescent COVID-19.

This clone has more than one count but fewer than ten. CDR3 residues: CAISGRTYGYTF. The DNA for the CDR3 is TGTGCCATTTCGGGTCGCACCTATGGCTACACCTTC. V usage is TRBV7-2 and J usage is TRBJ1-2; D is uncertain. The V end was cut by 10 bases, the J end by 4 bases, with 13 bases between. Germline loops: CDR1 SGHTA, CDR2 FQGNSA. The CDR3 is 12 residues long.

This clone came up a few times. CDR3 coding DNA: TGCGCCAGCAGCCCGGGACAACGGCGTAGTGAAAAACTGTTTTTT. This codes for CASSPGQRRSEKLFF. V is TRBV10-2 and J is TRBJ1-4; D is perhaps TRBD1 (6 bases). The germline V gene encodes CDR1 WSHSY and CDR2 SAAADI. The CDR3 runs to 15 residues. V lost 6 bases and J lost 7, with 18 bases in between.

The chain joins TRBV11-2 to TRBJ1-4; D unresolved. Per germline, CDR1 SGHAT and CDR2 FQNNGV. Trimming removed 1 base from V and 4 bases from J, with 10 bases in between. The CDR3 has 15 residues. The CDR3 spells CASSLGAVSNEKLFF. In DNA form, the CDR3 reads TGTGCCAGCAGCTTAGGGGCAGTGAGTAATGAAAAACTGTTTTTT.

V is TRBV11-3 and J is TRBJ2-5; TRBD2 might be the D (6 bases). The CDR3 is 14 residues long. Germline V gives CDR1 SGHNT, CDR2 YENEEA. The V gene lost 3 bases and the J gene lost 2 bases, with 10 bases spanning the gap. The CDR3 region is CASSFRDFQETQYF. The CDR3 coding sequence is TGTGCCAGCAGCTTCCGGGACTTTCAAGAGACCCAGTACTTC.

The chain carries TRBV9 and TRBJ1-5; TRBD1 is a possible D gene (6 bases). Germline V gene lookup returns CDR1 SGDLS and CDR2 YYNGEE. The CDR3 spans 16 residues. The V end was cut by 0 bases, the J end by 6 bases, with 16 bases between. Here the CDR3 reads CASSVGVGGAGQPQHF. CDR3 bases: TGTGCCAGCAGCGTAGGAGTAGGGGGTGCCGGTCAGCCCCAGCATTTT.

The chain carries TRBV13 and TRBJ1-2; a possible D gene is TRBD1 (5 bases). V gave up 5 bases and J gave up 4 bases, with 8 bases separating them. Germline V gene data show CDR1 as PRHDT and CDR2 as FYEKMQ (reference sequence). The CDR3 is 12 amino acids. The CDR3 here is CASSVDSYGYTF. The CDR3 bases are TGTGCCAGCAGCGTCGACAGCTATGGCTACACCTTC.

V and J are TRBV13 and TRBJ2-1; D might be TRBD2 (5 bases). Germline lookup yields CDR1 PRHDT and CDR2 FYEKMQ (reference sequence). Trimming pared 5 bases from V and 8 bases from J, leaving 13 bases between. There are 13 residues in the CDR3. CDR3 residues: CASSPITSDEQFF. CDR3 sequence (DNA): TGTGCCAGCAGCCCCATTACTAGTGATGAGCAGTTCTTC.

The genes are TRBV24-1 and TRBJ2-1, with 13 bases matching TRBD2. Germline CDR1 KGHDR, CDR2 SFDVKD. The length of the CDR3 is 16 residues. Losses at the gene ends were 5 bases for V and 7 bases for J; bases not matched to a gene: 7. This CDR3 is CATSGSGTSGTNEQFF. DNA for the CDR3: TGTGCCACCAGTGGCAGCGGGACTAGCGGGACAAATGAGCAGTTCTTC.

The chain links TRBV19 to TRBJ1-5, with D uncertain. The CDR3 runs to 14 residues. Trimming cost V 7 bases and J 7 bases, with 17 bases left between them. Germline V gene lookup returns CDR1 LNHDA and CDR2 SQIVND (reference sequence). CDR3: CASIILRERQPQHF. In DNA, the CDR3 is TGTGCCAGTATCATACTCCGGGAGAGGCAGCCCCAGCATTTT.

V is TRBV24-1 and J is TRBJ2-2, with D perhaps TRBD2 (6 bases). The CDR3 runs to 19 residues. Trimming left V 11 bases short and J 3 bases short, with 30 bases between. In germline, CDR1 is KGHDR, CDR2 SFDVKD. In DNA, the CDR3 is TGTGCCAACAACACCATCCTATCGAACGCGGGGTACTACACCGGGGAGCTGTTTTTT. Amino acids: CANNTILSNAGYYTGELFF.

The gene calls are TRBV24-1 and TRBJ2-3; D is possibly TRBD2 (6 bases). The CDR3 sequence is 14 residues long. Trimming removed 4 bases at V and 2 bases at J, with 9 bases between. Germline-derived CDR1 and CDR2 are KGHDR and SFDVKD. The CDR3 reads CATSEGTFTDTQYF. CDR3 coding DNA: TGTGCCACCAGTGAGGGGACTTTCACAGATACGCAGTATTTT.

The genes are TRBV7-2 and TRBJ1-4; unclear D gene. The germline V gene encodes CDR1 SGHTA and CDR2 FQGNSA. The CDR3 consists of 14 residues. Trimming took 5 bases from V and 3 from J, leaving 10 bases between them. The CDR3: CASSAQAPNEKLFF. In DNA, the CDR3 is TGTGCCAGCAGCGCGCAGGCTCCTAATGAAAAACTGTTTTTT.

In regard to this clone: This same CDR3 is encoded by further DNA sequences in the sample. The chain is built from TRBV5-1 and TRBJ1-2; D uncertain. Germline values: CDR1 SGHRS, CDR2 YFSETQ. This CDR3 is 13 amino acids long. V was clipped by 0 bases and J by 4 bases, with 7 bases between them. Written as DNA, the CDR3 is TGCGCCAGCAGCTTGGGCCAGTTCTATGGCTACACCTTC. Its protein is CASSLGQFYGYTF.

CDR3 residues: CASSPGVLGETQYF. The DNA of the CDR3 is TGTGCCAGCAGCCCCGGGGTCCTCGGGGAGACCCAGTACTTC. This chain connects TRBV11-3 to TRBJ2-5; weak D call: TRBD2 (5 bases). V lost 5 bases and J lost 5, with 15 bases in between. The CDR3 sequence is 14 residues long. Germline V lookup: CDR1 SGHNT, CDR2 YENEEA.

The chain recombines TRBV19 with TRBJ1-1, with D perhaps matching TRBD1 (6 bases). CDR1 and CDR2 (germline): LNHDA, SQIVND (reference sequence). Trimming shortened V by 6 bases and J by 5 bases, and 16 bases separated the two germline ends. The CDR3 length is 14 residues. The chain's CDR3 is CASSGLQGWTEAFF. In nucleotides, the CDR3 is TGTGCCAGTAGCGGCCTACAGGGATGGACTGAAGCTTTCTTT. Supplemented by reference TRBV19 and TRBJ1-1, the full variable domain reads DGGITQSPKYLFRKEGQNVTLSCEQNLNHDAMYWYRQDPGQGLRLIYYSQIVNDFQKGDIAEGYSVSREKKESFPLTVTSAQKNPTAFYLCASSGLQGWTEAFFGQGTRLTVV.

This rearrangement joins TRBV11-3 to TRBJ1-4, with a tentative D call TRBD1 (5 bases). Germline V gives CDR1 SGHNT, CDR2 YENEEA. Trimming cost V 2 bases and J 7 bases, with 5 bases left between them. The length of the CDR3 is 12 residues. The CDR3 DNA is TGTGCCAGCAGCTTACAGGGTGAAAAACTGTTTTTT. Protein sequence: CASSLQGEKLFF. The whole variable domain, filled in from reference TRBV11-3 and TRBJ1-4, reads EAGVVQSPRYKIIEKKQPVAFWCNPISGHNTLYWYLQNLGQGPELLIRYENEEAVDDSQLPKDRFSAERLKGVDSTLKIQPAELGDSAVYLCASSLQGEKLFFGSGTQLSVL.

The chain recombines TRBV3-1 (or the pseudogene TRBV3-2) with TRBJ2-6; tentatively, D is TRBD2 (7 bases). This CDR3 is built from 17 residues. V lost 2 bases and J 0 bases, leaving 11 bases between the germline ends. The germline CDR1 and CDR2 sequences are LGHDT and YNNKEL (reference sequence). CDR3 bases: TGTGCCAGCAGCCAACGCGGGGGCCCCTCTGGGGCCAACGTCCTGACTTTC. Translation gives CASSQRGGPSGANVLTF.

The CDR3 nucleotides read TGTGCCAGCAGCTCGTCCAGGGACACTGAAGCTTTCTTT. Its translation is CASSSSRDTEAFF. This chain links TRBV6-2 or TRBV6-3 with TRBJ1-1, with D maybe TRBD1 (5 bases). The CDR3 contains 13 residues. Germline values: CDR1 MNHEY, CDR2 SVGEGT. Trimming took 6 bases from V and 3 from J, leaving 11 bases between them.

V gene TRBV11-2 combines with J gene TRBJ2-2; no clear D. The CDR3 runs 13 residues. Trimming pared 5 bases from V and 4 bases from J, leaving 8 bases between. Looked up from germline, CDR1 is SGHAT and CDR2 is FQNNGV. The CDR3 DNA follows: TGTGCCAGCAGCCCCCGGAGCACCGGGGAGCTGTTTTTT. It codes for CASSPRSTGELFF.

The rearrangement uses TRBV7-2 and TRBJ2-7; the D is unclear. CDR3 length: 13 residues. The ends were cut back, 2 bases at V and 5 bases at J, with 10 bases in the middle. Germline assignment: CDR1 SGHTA and CDR2 FQGNSA. The CDR3 nucleotides are TGTGCCAGCAGCTTATTCAGTTTCGACGAGCAGTACTTC. Protein product: CASSLFSFDEQYF.

This clone occurred once. The chain is built from TRBV2 and TRBJ1-6, with TRBD1 as a possible D gene (6 bases). In germline, CDR1 is SNHLY, CDR2 FYNNEI. This CDR3 is 16 amino acids long. V lost 4 bases to trimming and J lost 7 bases, with 17 bases between them. The CDR3 region is CASSGGGPRENSPLHF. CDR3 nucleotides: TGTGCCAGCAGTGGCGGGGGGCCGAGAGAGAATTCACCCCTCCACTTT.

This clone has more than one count but fewer than ten. V usage is TRBV12-3 or TRBV12-4 and J usage is TRBJ1-6; possible D gene TRBD1, 5 bases. This CDR3 comprises 13 residues. Trimming removed 6 bases from V and 8 bases from J, with 11 bases in between. As DNA, the CDR3 is TGTGCCAGCAGCAGACCAGGGTATTCACCCCTCCACTTT. Translated: CASSRPGYSPLHF.

The chain combines TRBV30 with TRBJ1-3, with 8 bases identical to TRBD1. The CDR3 covers 14 residues. CDR1 GTSNPN and CDR2 SVGIG come from the germline V gene (reference sequence). Trimming at V came to 5 bases and at J to 0 bases, leaving 3 bases not matched to a gene. The CDR3 is CAWDRGDSGNTIYF. The CDR3 DNA follows: TGTGCCTGGGACAGGGGAGACTCTGGAAACACCATATATTTT.

Of note for this clone: This same CDR3 is encoded by further DNA sequences in the sample. The chain has TRBV9 and TRBJ1-6; D gene unclear. The V end was cut by 0 bases, the J end by 8 bases, with 6 bases between. The CDR3 sequence is 13 residues long. Germline lookup yields CDR1 SGDLS and CDR2 YYNGEE. This chain's CDR3 is CASSVDSDSPLHF. DNA of the CDR3: TGTGCCAGCAGCGTAGACTCCGATTCACCCCTCCACTTT.

This sequence joins TRBV15 and TRBJ1-6; the match to TRBD1 covers 10 bases. J gave up 10 bases and V 5 bases, and 5 bases lay outside the gene matches. CDR3 length equals 14 residues. The germline gives CDR1 LNHNV, CDR2 YYDKDF (reference sequence). DNA of the CDR3: TGTGCCACCAGCGGTGACAGGGGGCACTCACCCCTCCACTTT. Translation: CATSGDRGHSPLHF.

This rearrangement joins TRBV7-9 to TRBJ2-7, with TRBD1 matching 7 bases. Unmatched junction bases numbered 5, after V lost 3 bases and J lost 6 bases. The CDR3 extends over 13 amino acids. The germline V gene encodes CDR1 SEHNR and CDR2 FQNEAQ (reference sequence). For the CDR3, the DNA is TGTGCCAGCAGCTTCGACAGGGCCCCCGAGCAGTACGTC. Amino acid sequence: CASSFDRAPEQYV.

This chain joins TRBV5-6 and TRBJ2-5; 11 bases match TRBD2. CDR1 is SGHDT, CDR2 YYEEEE, per germline. The CDR3 is 19 amino acids. With V trimmed by 2 bases and J by 0 bases, 12 bases remained unmatched. CDR3 residues: CASSFPGASGGTYQETQYF. In nucleotides, the CDR3 is TGTGCCAGCAGCTTTCCAGGGGCTAGCGGGGGGACCTACCAAGAGACCCAGTACTTC.

This clone was observed a few times. The chain uses TRBV5-1 and TRBJ1-5, with 7 bases fitting TRBD1. The V and J ends lost 4 bases and 1 base, in that order; junction bases with no gene match: 2. The CDR3 totals 14 residues. Germline CDR1 and CDR2: SGHRS and YFSETQ. The CDR3 DNA is TGCGCCAGCAGCACGGGACAGAGCAATCAGCCCCAGCATTTT. It translates to CASSTGQSNQPQHF.